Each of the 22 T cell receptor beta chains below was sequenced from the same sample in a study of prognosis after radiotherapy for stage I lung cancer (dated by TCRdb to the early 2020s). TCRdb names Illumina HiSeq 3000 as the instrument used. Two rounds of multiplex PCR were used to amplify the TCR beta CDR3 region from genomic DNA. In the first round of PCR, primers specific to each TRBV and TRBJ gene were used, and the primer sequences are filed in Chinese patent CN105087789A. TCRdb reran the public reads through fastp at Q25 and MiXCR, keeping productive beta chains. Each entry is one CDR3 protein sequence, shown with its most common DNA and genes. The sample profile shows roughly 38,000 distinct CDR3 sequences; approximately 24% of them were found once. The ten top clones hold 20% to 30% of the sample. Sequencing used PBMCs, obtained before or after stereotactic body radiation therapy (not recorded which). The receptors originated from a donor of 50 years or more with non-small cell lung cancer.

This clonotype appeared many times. CDR3 nucleotide sequence: TGTGCCAGCAGGGTAGGGGTTGGGACAGCTTGGGGCACTGAAGCTTTCTTT. Translation gives CASRVGVGTAWGTEAFF. The V gene is TRBV28, the J gene TRBJ1-1, with 7 bases aligning to TRBD1. After removal of 6 bases from V and 4 bases from J, the junction contained 17 bases not matched to a gene. Germline assignment: CDR1 MDHEN and CDR2 SYDVKM. This CDR3 has 17 residues.

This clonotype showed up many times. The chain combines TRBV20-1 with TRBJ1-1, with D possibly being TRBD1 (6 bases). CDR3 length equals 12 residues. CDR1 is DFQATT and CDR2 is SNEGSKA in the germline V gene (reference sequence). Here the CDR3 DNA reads TGCAGCCACAGGGACATGAACACTGAAGCTTTCTTT. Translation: CSHRDMNTEAFF.

Here the CDR3 reads CSAITLAGRVMTQYF. The DNA for the CDR3 is TGCAGTGCCATCACTCTGGCGGGAAGGGTTATGACCCAGTACTTC. The genes are TRBV20-1 and TRBJ2-5; weak D call: TRBD2 (6 bases). The CDR3 covers 15 residues. V lost 6 bases and J 7 bases, leaving 24 bases between the germline ends. Germline CDR1 DFQATT, CDR2 SNEGSKA (reference sequence).

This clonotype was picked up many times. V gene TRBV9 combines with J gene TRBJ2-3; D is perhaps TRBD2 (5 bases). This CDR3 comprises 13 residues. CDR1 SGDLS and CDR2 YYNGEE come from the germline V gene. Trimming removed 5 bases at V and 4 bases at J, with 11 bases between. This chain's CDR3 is CASRGSFSDTQYF. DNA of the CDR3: TGTGCCAGCAGGGGGAGTTTTTCAGATACGCAGTATTTT.

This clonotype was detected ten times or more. CDR3 in DNA: TGCGCCAGCAGCCGGGTGGCGGGCGAGCAGTACTTC. Translated, it gives CASSRVAGEQYF. The chain has TRBV5-1 and TRBJ2-7; possibly TRBD2 for D (5 bases). Germline CDR1 and CDR2: SGHRS and YFSETQ. Trimming took 4 bases from V and 6 from J, leaving 11 bases between them. This CDR3 has 12 amino acids.

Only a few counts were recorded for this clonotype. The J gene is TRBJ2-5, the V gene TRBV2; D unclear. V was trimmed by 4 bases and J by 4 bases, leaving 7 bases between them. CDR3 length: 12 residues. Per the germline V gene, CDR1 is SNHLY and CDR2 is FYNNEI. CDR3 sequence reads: CASSGARETQYF. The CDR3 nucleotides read TGTGCCAGCAGTGGGGCCAGAGAGACCCAGTACTTC.

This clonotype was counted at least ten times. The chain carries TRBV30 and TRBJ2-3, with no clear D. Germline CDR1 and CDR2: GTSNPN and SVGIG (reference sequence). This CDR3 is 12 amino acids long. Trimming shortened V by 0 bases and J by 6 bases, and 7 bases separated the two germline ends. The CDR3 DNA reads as TGTGCCTGGAGTGTCCAGCAGGATACGCAGTATTTT. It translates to CAWSVQQDTQYF.

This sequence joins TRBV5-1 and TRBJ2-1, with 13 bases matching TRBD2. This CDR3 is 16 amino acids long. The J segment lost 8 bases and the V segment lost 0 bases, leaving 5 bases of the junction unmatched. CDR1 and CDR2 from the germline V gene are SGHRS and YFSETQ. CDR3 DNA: TGCGCCAGCAGCTTGGGGACTAGCGGGAGTTTAGATGAGCAGTTCTTC. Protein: CASSLGTSGSLDEQFF.

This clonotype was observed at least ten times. The CDR3 region is CASSAVGGLITDTQYF. The CDR3 DNA sequence: TGTGCCAGCAGTGCCGTTGGAGGACTCATCACAGATACGCAGTATTTT. The V and J genes are TRBV27 and TRBJ2-3; possibly TRBD2 for D (5 bases). The CDR3 totals 16 residues. V was pared by 5 bases and J by 2 bases, with 17 bases between. Germline CDR1 MNHEY, CDR2 SMNVEV (reference sequence).

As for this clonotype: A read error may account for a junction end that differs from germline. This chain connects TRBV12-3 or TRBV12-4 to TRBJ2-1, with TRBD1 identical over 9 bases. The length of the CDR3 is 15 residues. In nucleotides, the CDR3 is TGTTCCAGCAGTTTTTTACAGGGGGCGAGGAATGAGCAGTTCTTC. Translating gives CSSSFLQGARNEQFF.

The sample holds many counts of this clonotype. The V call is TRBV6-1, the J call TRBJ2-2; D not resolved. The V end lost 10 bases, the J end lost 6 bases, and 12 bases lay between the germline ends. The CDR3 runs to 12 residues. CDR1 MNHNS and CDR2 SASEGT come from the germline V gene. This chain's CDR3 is CATQAPPGELFF. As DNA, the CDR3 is TGTGCCACCCAGGCCCCCCCCGGGGAGCTGTTTTTT.

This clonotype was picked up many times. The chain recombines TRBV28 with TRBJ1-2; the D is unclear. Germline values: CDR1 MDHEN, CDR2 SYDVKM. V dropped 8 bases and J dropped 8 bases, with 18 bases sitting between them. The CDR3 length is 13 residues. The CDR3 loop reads CASSIRPWWGYTF. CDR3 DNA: TGTGCCAGCTCTATAAGGCCGTGGTGGGGCTACACCTTC.

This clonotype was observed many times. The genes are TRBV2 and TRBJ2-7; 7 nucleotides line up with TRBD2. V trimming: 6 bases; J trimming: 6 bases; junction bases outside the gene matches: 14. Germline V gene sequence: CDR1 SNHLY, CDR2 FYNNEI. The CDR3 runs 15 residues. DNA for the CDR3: TGTGCCAGCAGATCAGGCCGCGGGAGAGGTCTCGAGCAGTACTTC. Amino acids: CASRSGRGRGLEQYF.

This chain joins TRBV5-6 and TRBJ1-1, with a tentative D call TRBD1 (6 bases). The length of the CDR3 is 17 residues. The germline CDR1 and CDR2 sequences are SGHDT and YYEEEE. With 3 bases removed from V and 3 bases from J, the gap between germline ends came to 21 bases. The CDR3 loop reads CASSYGGTHHGDTEAFF. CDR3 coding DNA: TGTGCCAGCAGCTACGGGGGCACCCATCATGGGGACACTGAAGCTTTCTTT.

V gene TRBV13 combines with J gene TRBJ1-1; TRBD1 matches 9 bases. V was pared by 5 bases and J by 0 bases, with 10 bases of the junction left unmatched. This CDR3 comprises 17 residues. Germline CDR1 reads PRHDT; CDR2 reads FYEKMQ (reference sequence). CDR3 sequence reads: CASSTGTGFPMNTEAFF. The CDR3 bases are TGTGCCAGCAGCACCGGGACAGGGTTTCCCATGAACACTGAAGCTTTCTTT.

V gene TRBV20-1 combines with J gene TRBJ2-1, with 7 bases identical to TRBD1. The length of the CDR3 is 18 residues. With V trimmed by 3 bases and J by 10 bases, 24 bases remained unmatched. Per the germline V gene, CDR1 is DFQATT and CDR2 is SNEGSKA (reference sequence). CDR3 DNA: TGCAGTGCTAGGGTTGACAGGGCTTTTGACTTAAAACCCAAAGAGCAGTTCTTC. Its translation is CSARVDRAFDLKPKEQFF.

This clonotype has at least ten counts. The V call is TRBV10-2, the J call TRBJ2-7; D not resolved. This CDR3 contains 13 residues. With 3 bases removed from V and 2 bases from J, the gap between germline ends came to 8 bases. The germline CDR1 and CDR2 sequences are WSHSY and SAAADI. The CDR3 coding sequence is TGCGCCAGCAGTGAAAACTCGGCCTACGAGCAGTACTTC. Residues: CASSENSAYEQYF.

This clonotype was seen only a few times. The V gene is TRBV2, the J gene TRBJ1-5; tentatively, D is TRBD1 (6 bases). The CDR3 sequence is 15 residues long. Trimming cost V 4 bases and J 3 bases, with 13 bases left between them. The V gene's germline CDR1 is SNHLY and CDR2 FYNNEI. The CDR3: CASSAKGGDNQPQHF. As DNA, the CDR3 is TGTGCCAGCAGTGCCAAGGGGGGGGACAATCAGCCCCAGCATTTT.

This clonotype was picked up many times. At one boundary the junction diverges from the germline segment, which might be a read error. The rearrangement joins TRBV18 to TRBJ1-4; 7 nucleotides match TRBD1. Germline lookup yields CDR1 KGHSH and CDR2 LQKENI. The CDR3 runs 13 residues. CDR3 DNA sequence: TGTGCCAGCTCACCGGACAGGAATGAGAAACTGTTTTTT. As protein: CASSPDRNEKLFF.

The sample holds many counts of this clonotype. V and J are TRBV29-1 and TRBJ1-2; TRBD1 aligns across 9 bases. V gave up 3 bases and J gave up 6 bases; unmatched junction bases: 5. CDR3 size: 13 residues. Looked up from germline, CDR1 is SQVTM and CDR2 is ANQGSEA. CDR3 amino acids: CSVDMTGGHGYTF. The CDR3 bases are TGCAGCGTTGATATGACAGGGGGGCATGGCTACACCTTC.

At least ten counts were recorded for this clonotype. The CDR3 here is CATPGDPPTYEQYF. The CDR3 nucleotides read TGTGCCACCCCGGGGGACCCACCAACCTACGAGCAGTACTTC. The V and J genes are TRBV6-2 or TRBV6-3 and TRBJ2-7; tentative D call: TRBD2 (6 bases). This CDR3 is built from 14 residues. Trimming took 10 bases from V and 2 from J, leaving 18 bases between them. CDR1 and CDR2 from the germline V gene are MNHEY and SVGEGT.

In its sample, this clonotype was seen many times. CDR3 DNA sequence: TGTGCCAGCAGTGACCTCGTAGGCGGGGGGGCCTCCTACGAGCAGTACTTC. This gives the protein CASSDLVGGGASYEQYF. The chain uses TRBV6-1 and TRBJ2-7; 9 bases fit TRBD2. Per germline, CDR1 MNHNS and CDR2 SASEGT. The CDR3 totals 17 residues. After removal of 3 bases from V and 0 bases from J, the junction contained 9 bases not matched to a gene.